This T cell receptor beta chain was documented in a study of blood T cell repertoires in COVID-19. Overall study: COVID-19 samples from acute and convalescent phases originated in the United States, Italy and Spain. From T cells, B-cell-depleted T cells, or PBMCs came the material, which was cDNA or gDNA.

Study processing details: Amplification with reference gene primers provided the estimates of nucleated cell counts. Produced via immunoSEQ multiplex PCR; TCRdb's table is partial and in-frame only. That table gives V, J and clone size, and the DNA gave D and trimming. Of 270,000 or so clones in the sample, about nine tenths are singletons; the top ten hold approximately 3%. This clone was observed a handful of times. Germline loops: CDR1 SGDLS, CDR2 YYNGEE. This CDR3 spans 17 amino acids. V trimming: 1 base; J trimming: 8 bases; junction bases outside the gene matches: 9. The sequenced sample was peripheral blood. The chain has TRBV9 and TRBJ2-1, with 13 bases lining up with TRBD2. This TCR derives from a woman under 40 with active or convalescent COVID-19. As DNA, the CDR3 is TGTGCCAGCAGCGTAACCCCAACTAGCGGGGGGGCAGATGAGCAGTTCTTC. Encoded protein: CASSVTPTSGGADEQFF.